Listed below are T cell receptor beta chains from one sample, sequenced in a study of T-cell memory formation after mild COVID-19. TCRdb recomputed calls from the 5' RACE reads with MiXCR, one row per CDR3 protein. The sample records around 530,000 distinct CDR3 sequences, 20% to 25% being singletons. Input material: PBMCs or a T cell subset sorted from them (not recorded which). The source of these receptors is an adult woman who had mild COVID-19 (a few samples of this study predate the infection). Cell type and time point are not known. Both conserved end residues are part of each CDR3. Fields, in order: clone size, D gene, V gene, J gene, CDR3 DNA, CDR3 protein. D genes are given only for firm matches. Clone size, where shown, is once, few, many, or a class for clones that have expanded.

.	.	TRBV6-2/TRBV6-3	TRBJ1-1	TGTGCCAGCAGTTACTCAGTAAACGAAAGGGGCCTGAACACTGAAGCTTTCTTT	CASSYSVNERGLNTEAFF
few	.	TRBV5-1	TRBJ2-5	TGCGCCAGCAGCCGAGGTGGGGTACAAGAGACCCAGTACTTC	CASSRGGVQETQYF
.	.	TRBV9	TRBJ2-7	TGTGCCAGCAGCGTAGGCTCCTCGAACTTACGCGACGAGCAGTACTTC	CASSVGSSNLRDEQYF
few	TRBD2	TRBV6-1	TRBJ2-1	TGTGCCAGCATGAGCGGGGGGAGCTCCTACAATGAGCAGTTCTTC	CASMSGGSSYNEQFF
.	.	TRBV5-1	TRBJ2-7	TGCGCCAGCAGCTGGGGGACACTAGCCTACGAGCAGTACTTC	CASSWGTLAYEQYF
few	TRBD2	TRBV29-1	TRBJ2-5	TGCAGCGTCATCAAGAGCGGGGGGGTTCGTGAGACCCAGTACTTC	CSVIKSGGVRETQYF
few	.	TRBV18	TRBJ1-5	TGTGCCAGCTCTATTCAGGGAGATCAGCCCCAGCATTTT	CASSIQGDQPQHF
.	TRBD1	TRBV29-1	TRBJ2-3	TGCAGCGTTGGCCGGGACAGAGCTAGCACAGATACGCAGTATTTT	CSVGRDRASTDTQYF
few	.	TRBV12-5	TRBJ2-3	TGTGCTAGTGGCTCAGGGGGGTTGGCAGATACGCAGTATTTT	CASGSGGLADTQYF
.	.	TRBV7-2	TRBJ1-2	TGTGCCAGCAGCTTAGAGGAGGGAGGGTATGGCTACACCTTC	CASSLEEGGYGYTF
few	.	TRBV4-3	TRBJ1-3	TGCGCCAGCAGCCAGGAGACAGGCAACACCATATATTTT	CASSQETGNTIYF
many	.	TRBV5-1	TRBJ2-7	TGTGCCAGCAGCCGGGACTACGAGCAGTACTTC	CASSRDYEQYF
.	TRBD1	TRBV19	TRBJ1-6	TGTGCCAGTAGTAAGGGACAGAATAATTCACCCCTCCACTTT	CASSKGQNNSPLHF
few	.	TRBV7-6	TRBJ1-1	TGTGCCAGCAGTCACACGACAGCTGAAGCTTTCTTT	CASSHTTAEAFF
few	.	TRBV5-1	TRBJ1-1	TGCGCCAGCAGCCCCCAAGCGTTCAAAAGAGACACTGAAGCTTTCTTT	CASSPQAFKRDTEAFF
.	TRBD1	TRBV5-1	TRBJ2-7	TGCGCCAGCAGCTATCGGACAGGGTTGGGAGAGCAGTACTTC	CASSYRTGLGEQYF
.	TRBD1	TRBV10-3	TRBJ1-1	TGTGCCAGCCGACCAGGACAGGAGTACACTGAAGCTTTCTTT	CASRPGQEYTEAFF
.	.	TRBV29-1	TRBJ1-2	TGCAGCAGCCCGGGGGGCGCAGGCTATGGCTACACCTTC	CSSPGGAGYGYTF
few	.	TRBV5-1	TRBJ2-7	TGCGCCAGCAGCTACCGGGACCCTAAGGCCCACGAGCAGTACTTC	CASSYRDPKAHEQYF
many	TRBD1	TRBV3-1	TRBJ2-1	TGTGCCAGCAGTCCGGACAGGGTCGGCACTGAGCAGTTCTTC	CASSPDRVGTEQFF
.	TRBD1	TRBV14	TRBJ2-1	TGTGCCAGCAGCCAAAAGGGACAGCCTATCTACAATGAGCAGTTCTTC	CASSQKGQPIYNEQFF
.	.	TRBV5-1	TRBJ1-2	TGCGCCAGCAGCTTCGGACAGCTCAGGGACTATGGCTACACCTTC	CASSFGQLRDYGYTF
.	.	TRBV5-6	TRBJ2-5	TGTGCCAGCAGCTTGGCCAGGCAGGCAAAAGAGACCCAGTACTTC	CASSLARQAKETQYF
.	.	TRBV7-2	TRBJ2-1	TGTGCCAGCAGCTCCGGGATTTCTTCTTACAATGAGCAGTTCTTC	CASSSGISSYNEQFF
.	TRBD2	TRBV5-1	TRBJ2-3	TGCGCCAGCAGCAAAGGACTAGCGGCAAGCACAGATACGCAGTATTTT	CASSKGLAASTDTQYF
.	.	TRBV12-3/TRBV12-4	TRBJ1-1	TGTGCCAGCATCACGCAGGGGCCTCCAGCCCAAGATTTCTTT	CASITQGPPAQDFF
.	.	TRBV29-1	TRBJ2-7	TGCAGCGTTGAAGTCGGAACGGGTAAGGACTACGAGCAGTACTTC	CSVEVGTGKDYEQYF
few	.	TRBV18	TRBJ1-1	TGTGCCAGCTCACCACGTCCGGAGGCTGAAGCTTTCTTT	CASSPRPEAEAFF